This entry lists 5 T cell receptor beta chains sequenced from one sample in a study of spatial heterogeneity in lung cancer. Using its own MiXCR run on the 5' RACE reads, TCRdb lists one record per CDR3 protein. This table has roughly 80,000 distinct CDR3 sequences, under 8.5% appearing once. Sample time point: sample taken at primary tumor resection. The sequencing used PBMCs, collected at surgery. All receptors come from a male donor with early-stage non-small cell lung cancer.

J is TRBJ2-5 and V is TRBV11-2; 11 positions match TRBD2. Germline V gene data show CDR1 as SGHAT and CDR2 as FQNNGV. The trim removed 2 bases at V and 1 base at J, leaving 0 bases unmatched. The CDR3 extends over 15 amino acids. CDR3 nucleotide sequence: TGTGCCAGCAGCTTAACTAGCGGGAGCCAAGAGACCCAGTACTTC. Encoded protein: CASSLTSGSQETQYF.

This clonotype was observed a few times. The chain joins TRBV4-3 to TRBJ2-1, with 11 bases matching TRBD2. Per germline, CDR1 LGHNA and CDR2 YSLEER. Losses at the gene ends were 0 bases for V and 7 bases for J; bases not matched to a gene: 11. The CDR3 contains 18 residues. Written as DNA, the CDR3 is TGCGCCAGCAGCCAAGATCCCCGACTAGCGGGATTTGAGAATGAGCAGTTCTTC. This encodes CASSQDPRLAGFENEQFF.

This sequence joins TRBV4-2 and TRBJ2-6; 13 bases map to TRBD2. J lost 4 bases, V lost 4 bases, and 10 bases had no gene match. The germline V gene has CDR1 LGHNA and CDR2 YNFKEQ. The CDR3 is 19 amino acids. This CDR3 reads CASSLTGLAGERGANVLTF. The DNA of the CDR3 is TGTGCCAGCAGCCTCACCGGACTAGCGGGAGAGAGGGGGGCCAACGTCCTGACTTTC.

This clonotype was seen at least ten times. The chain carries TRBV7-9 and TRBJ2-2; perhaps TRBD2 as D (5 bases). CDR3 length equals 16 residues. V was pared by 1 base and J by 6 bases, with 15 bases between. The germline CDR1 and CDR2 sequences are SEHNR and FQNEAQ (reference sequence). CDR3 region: CASSLVGLGGAGELFF. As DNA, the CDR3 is TGTGCCAGCAGCTTAGTCGGACTTGGAGGCGCCGGGGAGCTGTTTTTT.

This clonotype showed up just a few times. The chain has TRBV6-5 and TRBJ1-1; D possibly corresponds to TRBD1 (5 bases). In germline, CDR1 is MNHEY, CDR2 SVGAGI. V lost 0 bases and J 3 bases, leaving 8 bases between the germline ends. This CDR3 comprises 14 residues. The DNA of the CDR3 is TGTGCCAGCAGTTACTCGGCAGGGCACACTGAAGCTTTCTTT. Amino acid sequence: CASSYSAGHTEAFF.